The source of this TCR beta chain is a study of T cell repertoires in cytomegalovirus infection. The CDR3 runs to 14 residues. CDR1 and CDR2 from the germline V gene are SEHNR and FQNEAQ (reference sequence). Trimming removed 4 bases at V and 4 bases at J, with 11 bases between. MiXCR, run by TCRdb on the reads, gives a single entry per CDR3 protein. Among approximately 770,000 distinct CDR3 sequences, 25% to 35% were seen once, and the ten largest hold about an eighth. This clonotype was picked up one time. Its specificity is unknown. The receptor was isolated from a human donor in good health (CMV status not recorded). Some clones in this sample may be carry-over from other donors' samples. This chain joins TRBV7-9 and TRBJ2-1; D unclear. Sequenced material: cultured CD8+ T cells from PBMCs, taken from culture after CMV antigen stimulation. The CDR3 loop reads CASSSETRYNEQFF. The CDR3 coding sequence is TGTGCCAGCAGCTCCGAGACACGTTACAATGAGCAGTTCTTC.